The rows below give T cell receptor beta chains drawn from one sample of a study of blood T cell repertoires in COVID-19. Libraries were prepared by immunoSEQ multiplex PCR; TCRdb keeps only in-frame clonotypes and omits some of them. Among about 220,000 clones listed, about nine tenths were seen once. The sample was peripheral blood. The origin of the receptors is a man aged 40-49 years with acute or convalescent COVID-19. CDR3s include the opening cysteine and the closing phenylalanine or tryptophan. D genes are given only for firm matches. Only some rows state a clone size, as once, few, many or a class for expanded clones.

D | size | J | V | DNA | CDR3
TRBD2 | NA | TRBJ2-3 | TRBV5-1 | TGCGCCAGCAGCTTGGATGGGACTAGCGGGACGGGCACAGATACGCAGTATTTT | CASSLDGTSGTGTDTQYF
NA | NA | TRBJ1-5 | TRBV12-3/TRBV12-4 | TGTGCCAGCAGTTTATCCGGGTTCCAGCATTTT | CASSLSGFQHF
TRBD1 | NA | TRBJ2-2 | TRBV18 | TGTGCCAGCTCACCGTCAGGGGGCTCCGGGGAGCTGTTTTTT | CASSPSGGSGELFF
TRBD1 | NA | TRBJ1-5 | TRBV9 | TGTGCCAGCAGCTGGGACAGGGGGCCTGTACAGCCCCAGCATTTT | CASSWDRGPVQPQHF
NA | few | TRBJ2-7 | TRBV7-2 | TGTGCCAGCAGCTTTCACTACGAGCAGTACTTC | CASSFHYEQYF
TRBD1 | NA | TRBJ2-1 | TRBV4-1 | TGCGCCAGCAGCCAAGGGTACCCCGGGACAGGGAAACGTTTATCATACAATGAGCAGTTCTTC | CASSQGYPGTGKRLSYNEQFF
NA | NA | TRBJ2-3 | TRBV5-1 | TGCGCCAGCAGCTTGTTCTACCGGGATCTTTTCGGATCCAGGCTAGTCACGCAGTATTTT | CASSLFYRDLFGSRLVTQYF
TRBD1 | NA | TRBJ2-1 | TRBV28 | TGTGCCAGCAGCGGACAGGCCTACAATGAGCAGTTCTTC | CASSGQAYNEQFF
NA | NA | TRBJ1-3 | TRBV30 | TGTGCCTGGACGACTTCTGGAAACACCATATATTTT | CAWTTSGNTIYF
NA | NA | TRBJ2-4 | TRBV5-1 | TGCGCCAGCAGCTTGTCAGGGGCTCCCTTAAACATTCAGTACTTC | CASSLSGAPLNIQYF
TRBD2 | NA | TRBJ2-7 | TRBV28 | TGTGCCAGCAGTTCTAGCGGGAGGGCCTCCTACGAGCAGTACTTC | CASSSSGRASYEQYF
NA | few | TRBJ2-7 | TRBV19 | TGTGCCAGTAGTATAGGATCGAAAGGAGGCGAGCAGTACTTC | CASSIGSKGGEQYF
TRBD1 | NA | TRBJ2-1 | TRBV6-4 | TGTGCCAGCAGTGACCTCGGGACAGCCGTGAATGAGCAGTTCTTC | CASSDLGTAVNEQFF
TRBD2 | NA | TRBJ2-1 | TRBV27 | TGTGCCAGCAGTACTCGGACTAGCGACCCCTACAATGAGCAGTTCTTC | CASSTRTSDPYNEQFF